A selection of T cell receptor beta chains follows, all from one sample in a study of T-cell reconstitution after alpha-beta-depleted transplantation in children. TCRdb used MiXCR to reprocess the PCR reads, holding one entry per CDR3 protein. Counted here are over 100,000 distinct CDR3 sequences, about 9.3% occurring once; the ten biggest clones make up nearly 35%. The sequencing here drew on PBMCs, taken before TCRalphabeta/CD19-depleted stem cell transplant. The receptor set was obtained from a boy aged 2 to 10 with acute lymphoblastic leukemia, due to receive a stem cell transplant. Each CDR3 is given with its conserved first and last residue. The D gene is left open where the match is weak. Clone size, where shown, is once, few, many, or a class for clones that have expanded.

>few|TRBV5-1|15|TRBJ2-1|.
TGCGCCAGCAGCTTGGCCAGAGGGATAAGTAATGAGCAGTTCTTC
CASSLARGISNEQFF
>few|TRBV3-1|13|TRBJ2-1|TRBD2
TGTGCCAGCAGCCGACTAGCGGGTGGTGAGCAGTTCTTC
CASSRLAGGEQFF
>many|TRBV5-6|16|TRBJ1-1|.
TGTGCCAGCAGCTTAACCCAGGGGAGTTGGGTCACTGAAGCTTTCTTT
CASSLTQGSWVTEAFF
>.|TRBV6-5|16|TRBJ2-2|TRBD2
TGTGCCAGCAGTATACTAGCGGGGCCCCGCGGAGGGGAGCTGTTTTTT
CASSILAGPRGGELFF
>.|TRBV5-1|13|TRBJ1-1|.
TGCGCCAGCAGCTCGGTAACCCAGGGTACGGCTTTCTTT
CASSSVTQGTAFF
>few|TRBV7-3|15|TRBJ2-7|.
TGTGCCAGCAGCTTAAATTTAGGGCCCTCCTACGAGCAGTACTTC
CASSLNLGPSYEQYF
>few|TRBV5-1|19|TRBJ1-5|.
TGCGCCAGCAGCTGGTGTCCCTCACACAGGCTTGTTAGCAATCAGCCCCAGCATTTT
CASSWCPSHRLVSNQPQHF
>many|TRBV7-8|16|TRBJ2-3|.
TGTGCCAGCAGCTTAGTCTATGGTGGGAGCACAGATACGCAGTATTTT
CASSLVYGGSTDTQYF
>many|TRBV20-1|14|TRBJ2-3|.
TGCAGTGCTAGAGATATGGAGAGGATGGATACGCAGTATTTT
CSARDMERMDTQYF
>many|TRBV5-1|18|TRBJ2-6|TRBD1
TGCGCCAGCAGCTCAACCCGACAGGGAAACTCTGGGGCCAACGTCCTGACTTTC
CASSSTRQGNSGANVLTF
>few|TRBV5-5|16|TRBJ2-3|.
TGTGCCAGCAGCTTTCGGGCAGGTCGGCGGGCAGATACGCAGTATTTT
CASSFRAGRRADTQYF
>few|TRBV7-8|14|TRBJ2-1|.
TGTGCCAGCTCCCCCAGGAGTTTTGACAATGAGCAGTTCTTC
CASSPRSFDNEQFF
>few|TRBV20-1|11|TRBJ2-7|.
TGCAGTGCTAGCAGGGTTGAAGAGCAGTACTTC
CSASRVEEQYF
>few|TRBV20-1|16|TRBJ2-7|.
TGCAGTGCTAGAGCACTAAGCCGGGACTTTCGATACGAGCAGTACTTC
CSARALSRDFRYEQYF
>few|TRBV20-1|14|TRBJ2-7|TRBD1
TGCAGTGCTAGAGGGAACAGGGGGCTGGACGAGCAGTACTTC
CSARGNRGLDEQYF
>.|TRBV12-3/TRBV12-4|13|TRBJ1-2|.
TGTGCCAGCAGTGCCTCCGGGGGAAATGGCTACACCTTC
CASSASGGNGYTF
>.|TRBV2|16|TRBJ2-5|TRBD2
TGTGCCAGCAGTGAAGCAGGACTAGCGGTTCAAGAGACCCAGTACTTC
CASSEAGLAVQETQYF
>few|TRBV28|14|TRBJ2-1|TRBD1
TGTGCCAGCAGTCTCCCCGACAGGGACAATGAGCAGTTCTTC
CASSLPDRDNEQFF
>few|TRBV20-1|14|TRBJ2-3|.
TGCAGTGCTAGCGGCCAGGGGAGGACAGATACGCAGTATTTT
CSASGQGRTDTQYF
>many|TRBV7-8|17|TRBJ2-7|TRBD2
TGTGCCAGCAGCTTGGGGTTAGCGGGATCCGACTTTTACGAGCAGTACTTC
CASSLGLAGSDFYEQYF
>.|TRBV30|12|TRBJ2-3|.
TGTGCCTGGAGTGTATCCAGAGATACGCAGTATTTT
CAWSVSRDTQYF
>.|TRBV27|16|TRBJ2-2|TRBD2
TGTGCCAGCAGTTTATATCCTAGCGGGGTCACCGGGGAGCTGTTTTTT
CASSLYPSGVTGELFF
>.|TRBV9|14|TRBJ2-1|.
TGTGCCAGCAGCGTAGCGTCTAGCAGCTATGAGCAGTTCTTC
CASSVASSSYEQFF
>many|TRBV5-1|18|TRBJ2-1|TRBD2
TGCGCCAGCAGCTTGGCGCGGAACGAGCGGGAGGGCTACAATGAGCAGTTCTTC
CASSLARNEREGYNEQFF
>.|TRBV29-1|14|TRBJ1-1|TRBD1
TGCAGCGCCCGGGACAGGGGGCGAGGGACTGAAGCTTTCTTT
CSARDRGRGTEAFF
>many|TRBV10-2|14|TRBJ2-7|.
TGCGCCAGCAGTGAGTCCGGAAGCTCCTACGAGCAGTACTTC
CASSESGSSYEQYF
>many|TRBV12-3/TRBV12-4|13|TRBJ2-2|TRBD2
TGTGCCAGCAGCCTAGCGGGTCCCGGGGAGCTGTTTTTT
CASSLAGPGELFF
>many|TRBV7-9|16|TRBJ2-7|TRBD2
TGTGCCAGCAGCTTGGGGGGAGGGGCGACCTCCTACGAGCAGTACTTC
CASSLGGGATSYEQYF
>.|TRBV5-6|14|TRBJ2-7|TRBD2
TGTGCCAGCAGCTTCGCGGGAGGGCACTACGAGCAGTACTTC
CASSFAGGHYEQYF
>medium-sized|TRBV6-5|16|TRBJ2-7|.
TGTGCCAGCAGTCAGGTGGGGGTGATACCTCCTATTGAGCAGTACTTC
CASSQVGVIPPIEQYF
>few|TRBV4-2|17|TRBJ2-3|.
TGTGCCAGCAGCCGTGGACTTCCTAGATCATACACAGATACGCAGTATTTT
CASSRGLPRSYTDTQYF
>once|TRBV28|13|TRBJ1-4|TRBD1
TGTGCCAGCAGTAGACAGGGGGAAGAAAAACTGTTTTTT
CASSRQGEEKLFF
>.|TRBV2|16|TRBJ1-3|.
TGTGCCAGCAGTCCCACGAGGAGTACCTCTGGAAACACCATATATTTT
CASSPTRSTSGNTIYF
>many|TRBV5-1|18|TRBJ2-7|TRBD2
TGCGCCAGCAGCTCCGGGACTAGCGGGGCCCTTGGGGCCCACGAGCAGTACTTC
CASSSGTSGALGAHEQYF
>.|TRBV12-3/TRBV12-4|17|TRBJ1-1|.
TGTCCCAGCAGTTCCCCTCGCGGGCGGGAATGGTTCACTGAAGCTTTCTTT
CPSSSPRGREWFTEAFF
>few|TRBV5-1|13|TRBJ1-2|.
TGCGCCAGCAGCTTGAACCCGAACTATGGCTACACCTTC
CASSLNPNYGYTF
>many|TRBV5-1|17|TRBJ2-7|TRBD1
TGCGCCAGCAGCTTGGGTCCAGCGGCAGGGGGTTCCTACGAGCAGTACTTC
CASSLGPAAGGSYEQYF